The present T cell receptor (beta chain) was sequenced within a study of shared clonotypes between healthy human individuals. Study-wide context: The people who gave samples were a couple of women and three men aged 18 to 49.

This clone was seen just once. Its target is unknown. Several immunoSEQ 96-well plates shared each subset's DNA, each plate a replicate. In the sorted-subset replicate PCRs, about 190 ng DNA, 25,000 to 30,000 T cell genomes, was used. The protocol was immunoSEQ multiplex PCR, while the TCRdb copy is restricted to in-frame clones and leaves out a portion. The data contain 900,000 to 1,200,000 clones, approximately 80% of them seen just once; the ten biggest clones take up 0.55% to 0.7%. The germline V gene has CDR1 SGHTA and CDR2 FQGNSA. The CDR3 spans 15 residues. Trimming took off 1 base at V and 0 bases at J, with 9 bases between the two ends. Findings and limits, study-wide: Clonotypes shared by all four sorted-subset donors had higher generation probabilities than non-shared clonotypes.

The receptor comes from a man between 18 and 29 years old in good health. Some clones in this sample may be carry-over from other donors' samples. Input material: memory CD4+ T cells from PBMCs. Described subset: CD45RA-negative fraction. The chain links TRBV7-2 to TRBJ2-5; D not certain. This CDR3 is CASSLGVNYQETQYF. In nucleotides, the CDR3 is TGTGCCAGCAGCTTAGGAGTGAACTACCAAGAGACCCAGTACTTC.